Listed below are T cell receptor beta chains from one sample, sequenced in a study of shared clonotypes between healthy human individuals. Using immunoSEQ multiplex PCR, the repertoire was profiled, and TCRdb retains in-frame clones only, with some absent. In the table there are 950,000 to 1,100,000 clones, more than 65% of which are singletons. The source material was memory CD4+ T cells sorted from blood. The receptors come from a man aged 18 to 30 in good health. Each CDR3 is given with its conserved first and last residue. A D gene is named only where the DNA matches it firmly. Clone size is shown for a subset of rows, as once, few, many or a class of expanded clone.

once,-,14,TRBJ1-1,TRBV6-1,TGTGCCAGCAGTGAATCGGACACCAACACTGAAGCTTTCTTT,CASSESDTNTEAFF
-,TRBD1,13,TRBJ1-2,TRBV6-5,TGTGCCAGCTCGACAGGGGAACGCTCTGGCTACACCTTC,CASSTGERSGYTF
-,-,13,TRBJ2-2,TRBV5-6,TGTGCCAGCACCTTCAACTTAGGCGGGGAGCTGTTTTTT,CASTFNLGGELFF
-,-,13,TRBJ1-2,TRBV7-9,TGTGCCAGCAGCTTGGGGGGCCCAAGGGGCTACACCTTC,CASSLGGPRGYTF
-,-,15,TRBJ1-3,TRBV27,TGTGCCAGCAGTTTCCGAGGGCTCTCTGGAAACACCATATATTTT,CASSFRGLSGNTIYF
-,-,13,TRBJ2-2,TRBV18,TGTGCCAGCTCGATCGGGAGCACCGGGGAGCTGTTTTTT,CASSIGSTGELFF
-,-,16,TRBJ1-6,TRBV28,TGTGCCACCACGGGGGCAGGCCCTTACACGAATTCACCCCTCCACTTT,CATTGAGPYTNSPLHF
-,TRBD2,13,TRBJ2-5,TRBV6-1,TGTGCCAGCAGTGGCGCCGGGAGGGAGACCCAGTACTTC,CASSGAGRETQYF
-,-,12,TRBJ2-3,TRBV13,TGTGCCAGCAGCCCAGCAACAGATACGCAGTATTTT,CASSPATDTQYF
-,-,14,TRBJ1-6,TRBV28,TGTGCCAGCAGTCCAGGTTCGGATTATTCACCCCTCCACTTT,CASSPGSDYSPLHF
-,-,16,TRBJ2-4,TRBV4-1,TGCGCCAGCAGCCGGACGACCAATTTAGCCAAAAACATTCAGTACTTC,CASSRTTNLAKNIQYF
-,-,12,TRBJ2-3,TRBV2,TGTGCCAGCAGGATACTAGCCGGCACGCAGTATTTT,CASRILAGTQYF
many,-,14,TRBJ2-1,TRBV9,TGTGCCAGCAGCCCCCAGGGAGCCCGCGATGAGCAGTTCTTC,CASSPQGARDEQFF
-,-,14,TRBJ2-4,TRBV30,TGTGCCTGGAGTGAGTCGGCTGCCAGAAACATTCAGTACTTC,CAWSESAARNIQYF
-,TRBD1,16,TRBJ2-5,TRBV25-1,TGTGCCAGCAGTGGGATCGCTGCAGGGGGCTTAGAGACCCAGTACTTC,CASSGIAAGGLETQYF
few,-,11,TRBJ2-4,TRBV10-3,TGTGCCATCAGCGACCTAAACATTCAGTACTTC,CAISDLNIQYF
-,-,12,TRBJ2-7,TRBV6-6,TGTGCCACCCTAGGGGGAGCGGGCGAGCAGTACTTC,CATLGGAGEQYF
-,-,13,TRBJ1-5,TRBV6-1,TGTGCCAGCAGTGAAAGGCGGGACCAGCCCCAGCATTTT,CASSERRDQPQHF
-,-,16,TRBJ1-4,TRBV19,TGTGCCAGTAGTATAGGCCAGAAGGCAACTAATGAAAAACTGTTTTTT,CASSIGQKATNEKLFF
-,-,14,TRBJ1-1,TRBV18,TGTGCCAGCTCTCGGGACACCCTGAACACTGAAGCTTTCTTT,CASSRDTLNTEAFF
-,-,14,TRBJ1-1,TRBV7-9,TGTGCCAGCAGCTTCCCCCCGGGGAACACTGAAGCTTTCTTT,CASSFPPGNTEAFF
-,-,14,TRBJ2-5,TRBV11-2,TGTGCCAGCAGCTTGGGTAGCGGCCAAGAGACCCAGTACTTC,CASSLGSGQETQYF
-,-,18,TRBJ1-1,TRBV18,TGTGCCAGCTCACCACTCCCTTCGTCAGGGGATTTGAACACTGAAGCTTTCTTT,CASSPLPSSGDLNTEAFF
few,TRBD1,14,TRBJ1-5,TRBV19,TGTGCCAGTAGTATTACAGGGGACAATCAGCCCCAGCATTTT,CASSITGDNQPQHF
-,-,12,TRBJ2-3,TRBV23-1,TGCGCCAGCCTAGGGTGCACAGATACGCAGTATTTT,CASLGCTDTQYF
many,-,15,TRBJ2-2,TRBV18,TGTGCCAGCTGGGAAGGGAAGACGAACACCGGGGAGCTGTTTTTT,CASWEGKTNTGELFF